The entry below describes one T cell receptor beta chain. Its specificity is unknown. This sample stems from a study of shared clonotypes between healthy human individuals. Turning to the study itself: Used for every donor were three CD4 naive, three CD4 memory, two CD8 naive and one CD8 memory plate. Findings and caveats of the study: Unshared clonotypes carried lower generation probabilities than those common to all four donors. Investigators expected sequencing depth to affect clonotype sharing among donors.

Data came from immunoSEQ multiplex PCR; TCRdb stores just in-frame clones and leaves some out. The data hold 2,500,000 or so clones, with more than 80% observed a single time. The CDR3 consists of 13 residues. V lost 0 bases to trimming and J lost 6 bases, with 10 bases between them. The V gene's germline CDR1 is GTSNPN and CDR2 SVGIG (reference sequence). The sequenced sample was naive CD4+ T cells sorted from blood. Subset denoted: CD45RA+ positively selected. This TCR came from a man aged 18 to 29 in good health. This chain connects TRBV30 to TRBJ2-3; D unclear. CDR3 DNA: TGTGCCTGGAGTGTGGGCTCTGCCGATACGCAGTATTTT. Protein: CAWSVGSADTQYF.